This T cell receptor beta chain appears in the sequencing data of a study of breast tumors, draining lymph nodes, adjacent tissues. General study points: Tumor TCR diversity was below lymph nodes but above nontumor tissue.

On this clonotype: As yet, its antigen is unknown. This may come from a read error, since a much larger clone is one base off.

A single record per CDR3 protein comes from TCRdb applying MiXCR to the multiplex PCR reads. The sample holds 150,000 to 200,000 distinct CDR3 sequences; 30% to 35% are singletons and the top ten take around 4%. Germline V lookup: CDR1 SGDLS, CDR2 YYNGEE. The CDR3 totals 16 residues. Breast cancer patients provided tissue from their axillary draining lymph nodes. The chain uses TRBV9 and TRBJ1-2, with 10 bases matching TRBD1. The receptor was derived from a female donor with breast cancer. Some clones in this sample may be carry-over from other donors' samples. The sample was axillary lymph node tissue. In DNA, the CDR3 is TGTGCCAGCAGCGTACGTGGGACAGGGGATAACCATGGCTACACCTTC. It codes for CASSVRGTGDNHGYTF.